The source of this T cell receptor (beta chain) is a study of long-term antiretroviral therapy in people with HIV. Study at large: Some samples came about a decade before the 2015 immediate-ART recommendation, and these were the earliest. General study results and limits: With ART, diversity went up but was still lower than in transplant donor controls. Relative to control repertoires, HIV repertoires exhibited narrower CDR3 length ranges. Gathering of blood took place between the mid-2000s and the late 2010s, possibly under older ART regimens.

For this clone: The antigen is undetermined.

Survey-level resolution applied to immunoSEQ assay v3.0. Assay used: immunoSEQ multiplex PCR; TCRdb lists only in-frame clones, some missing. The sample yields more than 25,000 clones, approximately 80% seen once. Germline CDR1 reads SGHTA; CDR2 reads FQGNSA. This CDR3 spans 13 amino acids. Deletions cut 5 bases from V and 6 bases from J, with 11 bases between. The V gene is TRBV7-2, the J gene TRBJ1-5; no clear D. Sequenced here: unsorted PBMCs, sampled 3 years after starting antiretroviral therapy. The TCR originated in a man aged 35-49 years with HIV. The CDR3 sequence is CASSAAESQPQHF. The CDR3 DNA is TGTGCCAGCAGCGCAGCAGAAAGTCAGCCCCAGCATTTT.